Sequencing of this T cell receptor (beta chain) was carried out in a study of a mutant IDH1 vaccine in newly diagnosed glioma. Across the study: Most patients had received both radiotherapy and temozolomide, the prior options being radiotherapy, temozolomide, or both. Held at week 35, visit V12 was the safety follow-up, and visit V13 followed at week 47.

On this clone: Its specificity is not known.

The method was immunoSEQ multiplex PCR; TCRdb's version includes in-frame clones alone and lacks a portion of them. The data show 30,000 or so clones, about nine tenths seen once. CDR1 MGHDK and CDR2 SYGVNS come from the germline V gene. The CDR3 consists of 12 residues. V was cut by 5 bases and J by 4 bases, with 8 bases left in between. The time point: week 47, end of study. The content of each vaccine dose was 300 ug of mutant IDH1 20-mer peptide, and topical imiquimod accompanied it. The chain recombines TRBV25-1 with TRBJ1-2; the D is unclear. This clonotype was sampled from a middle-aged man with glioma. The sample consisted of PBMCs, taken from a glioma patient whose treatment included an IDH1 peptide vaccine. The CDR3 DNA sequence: TGTGCCAGCAGTTCCCGACCCTATGGCTACACCTTC. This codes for CASSSRPYGYTF.